The clone carrying this T cell receptor beta chain appeared once. The antigen remains unidentified. The germline CDR1 and CDR2 sequences are LNHDA and SQIVND (reference sequence). V shed 3 bases and J shed 2 bases, with 7 bases lying between them. CDR3 length: 13 amino acids. This specimen comes from a study of T cell responses to AZD1222 COVID-19 vaccine. Study-level findings and limits: Within unmutated variant regions lay the reported targets of nearly half of spike-specific TCRs. Clonal diversity was possibly underestimated; the donors were predominantly white British and more often female. There were vaccine-associated CD4 TCRs across spike, dominant at 160-218 and 743-854.

Using immunoSEQ multiplex PCR, the repertoire was profiled, and TCRdb retains in-frame clones only, with some absent. Among approximately 70,000 clones listed, 88% were seen once. The rearrangement links TRBV19 to TRBJ1-2; D gene ambiguous. The source was peripheral blood, collected 28 days after the second dose of the MenACWY control vaccine. The clonotype originates from an adult who received the MenACWY meningococcal vaccine as a control. The CDR3 nucleotides read TGTGCCAGTAGTATTCTAGGGAACTATGGCTACACCTTC. Translated, it gives CASSILGNYGYTF.